A single sample gave rise to the 29 T cell receptor beta chains below, sequenced in a study of T-cell reconstitution after alpha-beta-depleted transplantation in children. Unique molecular identifiers were used to barcode this TCRbeta library. One entry per CDR3 protein, called by TCRdb with MiXCR from the PCR reads. The table lists some 200,000 distinct CDR3 sequences, about 9.6% of them singletons. The specimen was PBMCs from the stem cell graft donor, collected from the stem cell graft. The receptor source for this set is a human donor who donated a stem cell graft to a child with SCID.

Many counts were recorded for this clonotype. The genes are TRBV9 and TRBJ1-6; D perhaps matches TRBD1 (5 bases). Germline V CDR1 and CDR2: SGDLS, YYNGEE. V was pared by 0 bases and J by 7 bases, with 11 bases between. CDR3 length equals 15 residues. The CDR3 sequence: CASSVALGGNSPLHF. CDR3 nucleotides: TGTGCCAGCAGCGTAGCGCTGGGGGGAAATTCACCCCTCCACTTT.

This clonotype showed up just once. The chain is built from TRBV5-4 and TRBJ1-3; the match to TRBD1 covers 8 bases. CDR3 length equals 15 residues. Losses at the gene ends were 4 bases for V and 0 bases for J; bases not matched to a gene: 3. The germline CDR1 and CDR2 sequences are SGHNT and YYREEE (reference sequence). CDR3 amino acids: CASSTGTGSGNTIYF. The CDR3 DNA sequence: TGTGCCAGCAGCACGGGGACAGGCTCTGGAAACACCATATATTTT.

This clonotype appeared many times. The chain recombines TRBV10-3 with TRBJ1-3; D unresolved. CDR1 ENHRY and CDR2 SYGVKD come from the germline V gene. The CDR3 extends over 14 amino acids. V was shortened by 7 bases and J by 0 bases, with 10 bases between the two germline ends. CDR3 coding DNA: TGTGCCATCAACGGCGGCCGCTCTGGAAACACCATATATTTT. Translating gives CAINGGRSGNTIYF.

This clonotype occurred many times. This sequence joins TRBV4-2 and TRBJ1-1; D ambiguous. This CDR3 spans 14 amino acids. Per germline, CDR1 LGHNA and CDR2 YNFKEQ. With 4 bases removed from V and 3 bases from J, the gap between germline ends came to 12 bases. The CDR3 region is CASSRPGRDTEAFF. CDR3 coding DNA: TGTGCCAGCAGCCGACCGGGGAGGGACACTGAAGCTTTCTTT.

This clonotype occurred many times. The chain combines TRBV9 with TRBJ1-2; D ambiguous. The CDR3 has 13 residues. Trimming removed 4 bases at V and 8 bases at J, with 15 bases between. Looked up from germline, CDR1 is SGDLS and CDR2 is YYNGEE. CDR3 coding DNA: TGTGCCAGCAGCTTCCGGACGGTCGTGGGCTACACCTTC. Amino acid sequence: CASSFRTVVGYTF. Combining the CDR3 with reference TRBV9 and TRBJ1-2 gives the whole variable domain DSGVTQTPKHLITATGQRVTLRCSPRSGDLSVYWYQQSLDQGLQFLIQYYNGEERAKGNILERFSAQQFPDLHSELNLSSLELGDSALYFCASSFRTVVGYTFGSGTRLTVV.

The chain has TRBV9 and TRBJ2-5; 14 positions agree with TRBD2. CDR1 is SGDLS and CDR2 is YYNGEE in the germline V gene. This CDR3 spans 18 amino acids. J was trimmed by 2 bases and V by 0 bases; bases with no gene match: 6. The CDR3 sequence: CASSVGLAGGQMQETQYF. In DNA, the CDR3 is TGTGCCAGCAGCGTAGGACTAGCGGGGGGGCAAATGCAAGAGACCCAGTACTTC.

This clonotype occurred many times. The rearrangement joins TRBV20-1 to TRBJ2-7; D not resolved. CDR1 DFQATT and CDR2 SNEGSKA come from the germline V gene (reference sequence). V was shortened by 3 bases and J by 3 bases, with 12 bases between the two germline ends. The CDR3 has 13 residues. The CDR3 bases are TGCAGTGCTAGGCTACACGGTCGCTACGAGCAGTACTTC. This encodes CSARLHGRYEQYF.

Many counts were recorded for this clonotype. The V call is TRBV7-9, the J call TRBJ2-7, with TRBD2 matching over 11 bases. Trimming removed 3 bases from V and 5 bases from J; junction bases left unmatched: 3. Per the germline V gene, CDR1 is SEHNR and CDR2 is FQNEAQ (reference sequence). The CDR3 runs to 14 residues. CDR3 nucleotide sequence: TGTGCCAGCAGCTTGGGACTAGCGGTCCACGAGCAGTACTTC. This translates into CASSLGLAVHEQYF.

This clonotype appeared many times. The chain's CDR3 is CSARDFEAFF. The CDR3 nucleotides read TGCAGTGCTAGGGACTTTGAAGCTTTCTTT. The gene calls are TRBV20-1 and TRBJ1-1; D remains unclear. The CDR3 has 10 residues. The germline V and J ends were trimmed by 3 bases and 7 bases, with 6 bases remaining between them. Per the germline V gene, CDR1 is DFQATT and CDR2 is SNEGSKA (reference sequence).

At least ten counts were recorded for this clonotype. CDR3 region: CASSLAPGHLNTEAFF. The CDR3 region has the DNA TGCGCCAGCAGCTTGGCCCCGGGACACCTGAACACTGAAGCTTTCTTT. This sequence joins TRBV5-1 and TRBJ1-1; possibly TRBD1 for D (6 bases). Trimming took 0 bases from V and 0 from J, leaving 12 bases between them. This CDR3 is 16 amino acids long. The germline V gene has CDR1 SGHRS and CDR2 YFSETQ.

This clonotype was counted only a few times. The chain uses TRBV20-1 and TRBJ2-2; D unclear. The CDR3 extends over 16 amino acids. The germline gives CDR1 DFQATT, CDR2 SNEGSKA (reference sequence). The V gene lost 1 base and the J gene lost 3 bases, with 15 bases spanning the gap. DNA for the CDR3: TGCAGTGCTAGAGCCCCAGGCAGGAGACACACCGGGGAGCTGTTTTTT. Its protein product is CSARAPGRRHTGELFF.

V and J are TRBV20-1 and TRBJ2-3, with 11 bases lining up with TRBD2. The CDR3 has 15 residues. Unmatched junction bases numbered 5, after V lost 5 bases and J lost 1 base. Germline CDR1 is DFQATT and CDR2 is SNEGSKA (reference sequence). The CDR3 bases are TGCAGTGCTCCCCTAGCGGGGGGCCGCACAGATACGCAGTATTTT. This encodes CSAPLAGGRTDTQYF.

This clonotype was seen ten or more times. For the CDR3, the DNA is TGTGCCAGCTCACCTAGACGAGACAGAGTTGTCACTGAAGCTTTCTTT. Protein sequence: CASSPRRDRVVTEAFF. The V gene is TRBV18, the J gene TRBJ1-1, with a possible D match to TRBD1 (5 bases). Germline V gene lookup returns CDR1 KGHSH and CDR2 LQKENI. V was shortened by 3 bases and J by 4 bases, with 18 bases between the two germline ends. The CDR3 consists of 16 residues.

This clonotype turned up a few times. The chain carries TRBV27 and TRBJ1-5; D gene ambiguous. The CDR3 is made up of 14 amino acids. Trimming took 2 bases from V and 7 from J, leaving 12 bases between them. Germline V CDR1 and CDR2: MNHEY, SMNVEV (reference sequence). The CDR3 sequence: CASSLRNSGQPQHF. The CDR3 nucleotides are TGTGCCAGCAGTTTACGAAATTCCGGACAGCCCCAGCATTTT.

Note on this clonotype: One junction end does not reproduce the germline sequence, and a read error may be involved. The rearrangement links TRBV20-1 to TRBJ1-2; no firm D call. The CDR3 runs to 11 residues. CDR1 and CDR2 from the germline V gene are DFQATT and SNEGSKA (reference sequence). The CDR3 loop reads CSAIRPPGDSF. The DNA of the CDR3 is TGCAGTGCTATACGCCCGCCCGGCGACTCCTTC.

This clonotype was seen a handful of times. The gene calls are TRBV9 and TRBJ2-3, with D possibly matching TRBD1 (6 bases). This CDR3 region has 16 residues. The V and J ends lost 0 bases and 7 bases respectively, with 18 bases between them. Germline assignment: CDR1 SGDLS and CDR2 YYNGEE. The CDR3 reads CASSVGPAGAQHTQYF. The CDR3 DNA is TGTGCCAGCAGCGTAGGACCGGCAGGGGCCCAACATACGCAGTATTTT.

Ten or more counts support this clonotype. V usage is TRBV5-1 and J usage is TRBJ2-5, with 8 bases aligning to TRBD1. The CDR3 has 12 amino acids. V gave up 7 bases and J gave up 2 bases; unmatched junction bases: 1. Germline V CDR1 and CDR2: SGHRS, YFSETQ. Written as DNA, the CDR3 is TGCGCCAGCGGGACAGGTCAAGAGACCCAGTACTTC. It is translated as CASGTGQETQYF. The full variable domain, in which reference TRBV5-1 and TRBJ2-5 provide the parts outside the CDR3, is KAGVTQTPRYLIKTRGQQVTLSCSPISGHRSVSWYQQTPGQGLQFLFEYFSETQRNKGNFPGRFSGRQFSNSRSEMNVSTLELGDSALYLCASGTGQETQYFGPGTRLLVL.

The sample holds many counts of this clonotype. The J gene is TRBJ1-5, the V gene TRBV6-1; 7 nucleotides agree with TRBD1. CDR1 and CDR2 (germline): MNHNS, SASEGT. CDR3 length: 14 residues. The J segment lost 4 bases and the V segment lost 4 bases, leaving 4 bases of the junction unmatched. The CDR3: CASSAGTENQPQHF. Written as DNA, the CDR3 is TGTGCCAGCAGTGCCGGGACAGAGAATCAGCCCCAGCATTTT.

Details on this clonotype: Since a much larger clone is just one base distant, this may be a read error. The chain has TRBV5-1 and TRBJ1-1; a possible D gene is TRBD1 (6 bases). Germline V gives CDR1 SGHRS, CDR2 YFSETQ. This CDR3 region has 15 residues. The CDR3 sequence is CASSPAGTSNTQAFF. As DNA, the CDR3 is TGCGCCAGCAGCCCCGCCGGGACATCGAACACTCAAGCTTTCTTT.

This clonotype has just a few counts. A much larger clonotype is one base distant, so this may be a read error. The rearrangement links TRBV20-1 to TRBJ2-1, with D perhaps assigned TRBD1 or TRBD2 (5 bases each). The CDR3 length is 16 residues. Germline V gives CDR1 DFQATT, CDR2 SNEGSKA (reference sequence). CDR3 sequence (DNA): TGCTGTGCTACTCTTATCCTGGGGGATACCTACAATGAGCAGTTCTTC. This encodes CCATLILGDTYNEQFF.

The table lists this clonotype with many counts. The genes are TRBV10-3 and TRBJ1-1, with D possibly TRBD1 on 6 matching bases. V was shortened by 0 bases and J by 4 bases, with 9 bases between the two germline ends. This CDR3 is built from 14 residues. CDR1 is ENHRY and CDR2 is SYGVKD in the germline V gene. Here the CDR3 DNA reads TGTGCCATCAGTGAGTCGACAGGAGCCACTGAAGCTTTCTTT. Protein sequence: CAISESTGATEAFF.

There are many counts of this clonotype. This chain links TRBV20-1 with TRBJ1-1, with D possibly being TRBD1 (5 bases). V shed 3 bases and J shed 3 bases, with 8 bases lying between them. Germline CDR1 DFQATT, CDR2 SNEGSKA (reference sequence). The CDR3 spans 12 residues. CDR3 in DNA: TGCAGTGCTAGCCTGACAGACACTGAAGCTTTCTTT. It translates to CSASLTDTEAFF.

This clonotype was recorded at least ten times. This chain links TRBV7-6 with TRBJ1-2; D gene unclear. The CDR3 totals 15 residues. Trimming shortened V by 4 bases and J by 2 bases, and 14 bases separated the two germline ends. Germline V gives CDR1 SGHVS, CDR2 FNYEAQ. The CDR3 loop is CASSSPGPSNYGYTF. The CDR3 region has the DNA TGTGCCAGCAGCTCGCCCGGGCCCTCGAACTATGGCTACACCTTC.

The J gene is TRBJ2-2, the V gene TRBV29-1, with TRBD1 matching 8 bases. CDR1 SQVTM and CDR2 ANQGSEA come from the germline V gene. With V trimmed by 7 bases and J by 5 bases, 6 bases remained unmatched. CDR3 size: 13 residues. Written as DNA, the CDR3 is TGCAGCGCCCGGACAGGGAGTACCGGGGAGCTGTTTTTT. It translates to CSARTGSTGELFF.

The table lists this clonotype with many counts. The rearrangement joins TRBV20-1 to TRBJ2-7; weak D call: TRBD1 (6 bases). V lost 3 bases and J 3 bases, leaving 9 bases between the germline ends. This CDR3 has 12 residues. Germline-derived CDR1 and CDR2 are DFQATT and SNEGSKA (reference sequence). The DNA for the CDR3 is TGCAGTGCTAGGTCCAGGGGCTACGAGCAGTACTTC. It codes for CSARSRGYEQYF.

At least ten counts were recorded for this clonotype. The chain is built from TRBV20-1 and TRBJ1-2, with 7 bases that match TRBD1. This CDR3 is built from 11 residues. Per the germline V gene, CDR1 is DFQATT and CDR2 is SNEGSKA (reference sequence). V shed 6 bases, J shed 6 bases, and the junction held 4 bases outside the gene matches. CDR3 protein: CSAETGNGYTF. The DNA of the CDR3 is TGCAGTGCCGAGACAGGGAATGGCTACACCTTC.

This clonotype came up many times. This rearrangement joins TRBV10-3 to TRBJ1-5; D gene uncertain. With 3 bases removed from V and 7 bases from J, the gap between germline ends came to 16 bases. The CDR3 has 15 amino acids. Germline CDR1 reads ENHRY; CDR2 reads SYGVKD. CDR3 nucleotide sequence: TGTGCCATCAGTGAAGGCCCAAAACTCGGGCAGCCCCAGCATTTT. Its protein product is CAISEGPKLGQPQHF.

This clonotype came up many times. For the CDR3, the DNA is TGTGCCAGCAGCTTGCTAGCGGGGGGGAGAGAGACCCAGTACTTC. Protein: CASSLLAGGRETQYF. This sequence joins TRBV5-6 and TRBJ2-5, with 12 bases fitting TRBD2. Germline trimming cut 1 base from V and 4 bases from J; bases unmatched to any gene: 2. The CDR3 has 15 amino acids. In germline, CDR1 is SGHDT, CDR2 YYEEEE.

This clonotype has at least ten counts. The chain uses TRBV7-8 and TRBJ2-3; the D call may be TRBD1 or TRBD2 (5 bases each). Per germline, CDR1 SGHVS and CDR2 FQNEAQ. The length of the CDR3 is 14 residues. V was pared by 1 base and J by 6 bases, with 11 bases between. CDR3: CASSLDLGEDTQYF. CDR3 coding DNA: TGTGCCAGCAGCTTAGATTTGGGGGAGGATACGCAGTATTTT.